This T cell receptor (beta chain) was captured by sequencing in a study of control samples from healthy donors and cancer patients. The repertoire was sequenced with immunoSEQ multiplex PCR; TCRdb's copy has only in-frame clones and lacks some. This table has tens of thousands of clones, about 92% appearing once. CDR1 MRHNA and CDR2 SNTAGT come from the germline V gene. The CDR3 has 13 amino acids. The ends were cut back, 2 bases at V and 9 bases at J, with 8 bases in the middle. Sequenced material: PBMCs. The chain carries TRBV6-4 and TRBJ1-6, with D uncertain. The sequence was collected from a man in his 60s with colorectal cancer. Written as DNA, the CDR3 is TGTGCCAGCAGTGACCGGGAAGGTTCACCCCTCCACTTT. Protein sequence: CASSDREGSPLHF.